This TCR beta chain stems from a study of shared clonotypes between healthy human individuals. Remarks on this clone: The target antigen is unknown.

Germline lookup yields CDR1 SGHTA and CDR2 FQGNSA. Trimming stripped 4 bases from V and 3 bases from J, with 19 bases between. The CDR3 length is 17 residues. Findings of the study overall: Among the subsets, naive ones generally showed larger estimated richness than memory ones.

Sequencing was at deep level. The table came from immunoSEQ multiplex PCR; TCRdb's copy has only in-frame clones and leaves some out. Among about 1.4 million clones, approximately 96% were seen once, and the ten largest hold 1% to 1.5%. The chain recombines TRBV7-2 with TRBJ1-5; no definite D call. The clonotype was recovered from a man aged 30 to 39 in good health. Sequenced material: naive CD4+ T cells sorted from blood. The subset denotes: CD45RA+ positively selected. CDR3 bases: TGTGCCAGCAGCTCCCCCATCCGGGTGGGTGACAATCAGCCCCAGCATTTT. Its protein is CASSSPIRVGDNQPQHF.